This T cell receptor (beta chain) was found in a study of T cell changes during pregnancy in multiple sclerosis. The data were produced by immunoSEQ multiplex PCR, yet TCRdb's version contains in-frame clones alone and is incomplete. Of fewer than 65,000 clones in the sample, approximately 94% were seen once. The CDR3 runs 12 residues. The J segment lost 6 bases and the V segment lost 5 bases, leaving 2 bases of the junction unmatched. CDR1 and CDR2 (germline): SGHVS, FQNEAQ. The specimen was CD4+ T cells from peripheral blood mononuclear cells, collected in the third trimester of pregnancy. This TCR derives from a female donor with multiple sclerosis, enrolled in a pregnancy study. V usage is TRBV7-8 and J usage is TRBJ1-2, with 8 bases matching TRBD1. The CDR3 bases are TGTGCCAGCAGCCAACAGGGGGATGGCTACACCTTC. Translating it yields CASSQQGDGYTF.